Following are 30 T cell receptor beta chains from one sample sequenced in a study of T cell repertoires in cytomegalovirus infection. TCRdb fed the reads into MiXCR, producing one record per CDR3 protein. The sample records about 360,000 distinct CDR3 sequences, roughly 34% being singletons. No cognate antigen is known for these TCRs. This material consisted of cultured PBMCs, taken from culture after CMV antigen stimulation. The receptor source for this set is a human donor in good health (CMV status not recorded). Some clones in this sample may be carry-over from other donors' samples.

This chain connects TRBV5-1 to TRBJ2-7; 9 bases fit TRBD1. J lost 3 bases, V lost 1 base, and 5 bases had no gene match. The CDR3 has 15 residues. Germline CDR1 SGHRS, CDR2 YFSETQ. The CDR3, as DNA: TGCGCCAGCAGCTTGTACGGGACAGGGAACTACGAGCAGTACTTC. Amino acids: CASSLYGTGNYEQYF.

The V call is TRBV4-3, the J call TRBJ1-2, with 7 bases matching TRBD1. CDR1 LGHNA and CDR2 YSLEER come from the germline V gene. The CDR3 loop spans 16 amino acids. The V gene end was trimmed by 3 bases and the J gene end by 5 bases; junction bases not matched to a gene: 12. Written as DNA, the CDR3 is TGCGCCAGCAGCCAGTCCCCGACAGGGAGGTTTTATGGCTACACCTTC. Translated, it gives CASSQSPTGRFYGYTF.

V usage is TRBV11-2 and J usage is TRBJ2-1; TRBD1 might be the D (6 bases). V was cut by 1 base and J by 4 bases, with 20 bases left in between. The germline V gene has CDR1 SGHAT and CDR2 FQNNGV. CDR3 length: 18 amino acids. Here the CDR3 reads CASSLAIQRGFSYNEQFF. CDR3 DNA: TGTGCCAGCAGCTTAGCAATTCAGAGGGGGTTTAGTTACAATGAGCAGTTCTTC.

This clonotype was observed at least ten times. The rearrangement joins TRBV7-2 to TRBJ1-5, with D unclear. The CDR3 is made up of 17 amino acids. The germline CDR1 and CDR2 sequences are SGHTA and FQGNSA. The ends were cut back, 2 bases at V and 0 bases at J, with 14 bases in the middle. Here the CDR3 DNA reads TGTGCCAGCAGCTTAACAGTTGGGAAAGATAGCAATCAGCCCCAGCATTTT. Protein sequence: CASSLTVGKDSNQPQHF.

This clonotype occurred many times. The chain uses TRBV7-2 and TRBJ2-5; 7 nucleotides align to TRBD1. Germline lookup yields CDR1 SGHTA and CDR2 FQGNSA. The trim removed 5 bases at V and 5 bases at J, leaving 11 bases unmatched. The CDR3 runs 15 residues. The CDR3 loop is CASSHRDSLRETQYF. The DNA for the CDR3 is TGTGCCAGCAGCCACCGGGACAGCCTGCGGGAGACCCAGTACTTC.

The chain has TRBV19 and TRBJ1-4, with TRBD1 matching over 10 bases. CDR3 size: 15 residues. The germline CDR1 and CDR2 sequences are LNHDA and SQIVND (reference sequence). Germline trimming cut 8 bases from V and 0 bases from J; bases unmatched to any gene: 3. CDR3 DNA sequence: TGTGCCAGTGGGGACAGGGGAGCAACTAATGAAAAACTGTTTTTT. Protein sequence: CASGDRGATNEKLFF.

This chain joins TRBV12-5 and TRBJ2-2; 9 bases line up with TRBD1. Germline trimming cut 0 bases from V and 5 bases from J; bases unmatched to any gene: 7. CDR1 LGHNT and CDR2 FRNRAP come from the germline V gene. The CDR3 is 17 residues long. The CDR3 DNA follows: TGTGCTAGTGGTTTGGTACAGGGGGCGCAGGTAACCGGGGAGCTGTTTTTT. Translating gives CASGLVQGAQVTGELFF.

As to this clonotype: The germline gene is not matched at one end of the junction; a read error may be the cause. This chain uses TRBV4-3 with TRBJ2-7; TRBD2 aligns across 11 bases. The length of the CDR3 is 15 residues. CDR1 and CDR2 from the germline V gene are LGHNA and YSLEER. The chain's CDR3 is CASSQEGTSGYEEYF. In DNA form, the CDR3 reads TGCGCCAGCAGCCAAGAAGGGACTAGCGGATACGAGGAGTACTTC.

The chain uses TRBV6-6 and TRBJ2-7; D call uncertain. The CDR3 is 13 residues long. Germline CDR1 reads MNHNY; CDR2 reads SVGAGI (reference sequence). The V and J ends lost 2 bases and 5 bases respectively, with 10 bases between them. The CDR3, as DNA: TGTGCCAGCAGTTACACTCTAGTCCACGAGCAGTACTTC. This encodes CASSYTLVHEQYF.

This clonotype showed up just a few times. The rearrangement links TRBV6-2 or TRBV6-3 to TRBJ2-7; 15 bases are a match to TRBD2. Losses at the gene ends were 5 bases for V and 4 bases for J; bases not matched to a gene: 6. The CDR3 covers 16 residues. Germline V lookup: CDR1 MNHEY, CDR2 SVGEGT. Here the CDR3 DNA reads TGTGCCAGCAGTGAGGGACTAGCGGGAGGTTCATACGAGCAGTACGTC. Its protein is CASSEGLAGGSYEQYV.

The chain employs TRBV6-5 and TRBJ2-2, with D unclear. The CDR3 extends over 16 amino acids. With 6 bases removed from V and 0 bases from J, the gap between germline ends came to 14 bases. The germline CDR1 and CDR2 sequences are MNHEY and SVGAGI. CDR3 protein: CASSPLAGTNTGELFF. The CDR3 DNA reads as TGTGCCAGCAGCCCCCTGGCAGGAACGAACACCGGGGAGCTGTTTTTT.

The chain links TRBV20-1 to TRBJ1-1; D gene uncertain. In germline, CDR1 is DFQATT, CDR2 SNEGSKA (reference sequence). Trimming pared 3 bases from V and 3 bases from J, leaving 17 bases between. The CDR3 length is 15 residues. The CDR3: CSASTPRGMYTEAFF. CDR3 nucleotides: TGCAGTGCTAGTACTCCTCGGGGAATGTACACTGAAGCTTTCTTT.

The chain is built from TRBV14 and TRBJ2-1; 9 bases line up with TRBD2. V lost 2 bases to trimming and J lost 4 bases; unmatched junction nucleotides: 3. From germline, CDR1 is SGHDN and CDR2 FVKESK. This CDR3 region has 15 residues. In nucleotides, the CDR3 is TGTGCCAGCAGCCAACAAGGACTAGCGTACAATGAGCAGTTCTTC. Its protein is CASSQQGLAYNEQFF.

This clonotype was seen a handful of times. The chain has TRBV19 and TRBJ1-1, with no clear D. This CDR3 has 16 residues. V was shortened by 4 bases and J by 3 bases, with 18 bases between the two germline ends. Looked up from germline, CDR1 is LNHDA and CDR2 is SQIVND (reference sequence). The CDR3: CASSKALELRDTEAFF. The DNA of the CDR3 is TGTGCCAGTAGTAAGGCCCTCGAACTTCGGGACACTGAAGCTTTCTTT.

In this sample, this clonotype turned up a few times. V usage is TRBV15 and J usage is TRBJ2-1; 11 bases agree with TRBD2. The CDR3 runs to 21 residues. Per the germline V gene, CDR1 is LNHNV and CDR2 is YYDKDF (reference sequence). The ends lost 3 bases at V and 0 bases at J; junction bases unmatched: 16. CDR3 coding DNA: TGTGCCACCAGCAGGGGCGAGCCGGGACTAGCGGTCCGGAGCTCCTACAATGAGCAGTTCTTC. This codes for CATSRGEPGLAVRSSYNEQFF.

In its sample, this clonotype was seen a few times. The chain has TRBV7-2 and TRBJ2-1; 7 nucleotides agree with TRBD2. From germline, CDR1 is SGHTA and CDR2 FQGNSA. This CDR3 contains 15 residues. After removal of 2 bases from V and 3 bases from J, the junction contained 4 bases not matched to a gene. Here the CDR3 reads CASSLLAVDYNEQFF. CDR3 sequence (DNA): TGTGCCAGCAGCTTACTAGCGGTAGACTACAATGAGCAGTTCTTC.

The chain links TRBV5-4 to TRBJ2-1; 7 bases line up with TRBD2. This CDR3 spans 15 amino acids. J gave up 7 bases and V 4 bases, and 11 bases lay outside the gene matches. CDR1 is SGHNT and CDR2 is YYREEE in the germline V gene (reference sequence). CDR3 sequence reads: CASSPPPSGLNEQFF. CDR3 bases: TGTGCCAGCAGCCCCCCGCCTAGCGGCCTAAATGAGCAGTTCTTC. Full variable domain (rest looked up from reference TRBV5-4 and TRBJ2-1): ETGVTQSPTHLIKTRGQQVTLRCSSQSGHNTVSWYQQALGQGPQFIFQYYREEENGRGNFPPRFSGLQFPNYSSELNVNALELDDSALYLCASSPPPSGLNEQFFGPGTRLTVL.

The chain joins TRBV30 to TRBJ1-2; 8 bases fit TRBD1. CDR1 and CDR2 from the germline V gene are GTSNPN and SVGIG (reference sequence). V was pared by 4 bases and J by 2 bases, with 9 bases of the junction left unmatched. The CDR3 has 15 amino acids. For the CDR3, the DNA is TGTGCCTGGATTCGACAGGGGATTGCCAACTATGGCTACACCTTC. As protein: CAWIRQGIANYGYTF.

The chain couples TRBV27 to TRBJ2-1, with a tentative D call TRBD2 (5 bases). The CDR3 loop spans 13 amino acids. Deletions cut 5 bases from V and 8 bases from J, with 13 bases between. In germline, CDR1 is MNHEY, CDR2 SMNVEV (reference sequence). CDR3 in amino acids: CASSLRLRDEQFF. The CDR3, as DNA: TGTGCCAGCAGTCTCCGACTAAGGGATGAGCAGTTCTTC.

This clonotype was found many times. The rearrangement joins TRBV7-2 to TRBJ2-1; 8 nucleotides agree with TRBD1. V was pared by 7 bases and J by 0 bases, with 5 bases of the junction left unmatched. Germline assignment: CDR1 SGHTA and CDR2 FQGNSA. The CDR3 is made up of 15 amino acids. CDR3 loop: CASNYRGNSYNEQFF. The CDR3 DNA follows: TGTGCCAGCAACTACAGGGGGAACTCCTACAATGAGCAGTTCTTC.

The rearrangement links TRBV4-2 to TRBJ2-1; D perhaps matches TRBD2 (5 bases). The length of the CDR3 is 16 residues. V lost 0 bases and J lost 6, with 15 bases in between. The germline gives CDR1 LGHNA, CDR2 YNFKEQ. The CDR3 loop is CASSQELGGLLNEQFF. The CDR3 DNA reads as TGTGCCAGCAGCCAAGAATTGGGTGGACTCCTCAATGAGCAGTTCTTC.

The V and J genes are TRBV19 and TRBJ2-5; 9 bases match TRBD2. The CDR3 sequence is 17 residues long. V lost 1 base to trimming and J lost 4 bases; unmatched junction nucleotides: 10. CDR1 and CDR2 (germline): LNHDA, SQIVND (reference sequence). The DNA for the CDR3 is TGTGCCAGTAGTATAGGTGATCTAGCGGGACCGAGAGAGACCCAGTACTTC. Protein: CASSIGDLAGPRETQYF.

The J gene is TRBJ2-7, the V gene TRBV29-1, with TRBD2 matching over 7 bases. Germline assignment: CDR1 SQVTM and CDR2 ANQGSEA. V shed 4 bases and J 7 bases; nucleotides not matched to a gene: 16. The CDR3 has 15 residues. The DNA of the CDR3 is TGCAGCGTTGGCAGAGCGGGATCCGGCCGTAGGGAGCAGTACTTC. It translates to CSVGRAGSGRREQYF.

This sequence joins TRBV7-2 and TRBJ2-7; 8 nucleotides line up with TRBD1. The germline V gene encodes CDR1 SGHTA and CDR2 FQGNSA. This CDR3 has 15 residues. The V gene end was trimmed by 2 bases and the J gene end by 3 bases; junction bases not matched to a gene: 6. Here the CDR3 reads CASSLNDRGLYEQYF. The CDR3 bases are TGTGCCAGCAGCTTAAATGACAGGGGTCTCTACGAGCAGTACTTC.

This chain links TRBV18 with TRBJ2-1, with D perhaps TRBD2 (5 bases). The CDR3 is 14 residues long. The germline CDR1 and CDR2 sequences are KGHSH and LQKENI. V was cut by 3 bases and J by 5 bases, with 11 bases left in between. CDR3 in DNA: TGTGCCAGCTCACCCCGGGAACTAAACAATGAGCAGTTCTTC. Translating it yields CASSPRELNNEQFF.

This clonotype occurred many times. V gene TRBV7-2 combines with J gene TRBJ1-2; D remains ambiguous. Between the trimmed V and J ends, which lost 6 bases and 8 bases, there was a span of 16 bases. The CDR3 loop spans 13 amino acids. Looked up from germline, CDR1 is SGHTA and CDR2 is FQGNSA. This chain's CDR3 is CASSWEGTRGYTF. CDR3 DNA: TGTGCCAGCAGTTGGGAGGGAACGAGGGGCTACACCTTC. Looking up the rest from reference TRBV7-2 and TRBJ1-2 gives the full variable domain: GAGVSQSPSNKVTEKGKDVELRCDPISGHTALYWYRQSLGQGLEFLIYFQGNSAPDKSGLPSDRFSAERTGGSVSTLTIQRTQQEDSAVYLCASSWEGTRGYTFGSGTRLTVV.

The chain combines TRBV28 with TRBJ1-1; D unresolved. The germline V gene has CDR1 MDHEN and CDR2 SYDVKM. This CDR3 is 12 amino acids long. Deletions cut 6 bases from V and 4 bases from J, with 9 bases between. The CDR3 DNA sequence: TGTGCCAGCAGGTTGCGGGGCACTGAAGCTTTCTTT. Protein: CASRLRGTEAFF.

CDR3 residues: CASSTPLGEQFF. Here the CDR3 DNA reads TGTGCCAGCAGCACGCCCCTTGGGGAGCAGTTCTTC. The J gene is TRBJ2-1, the V gene TRBV7-3; D unresolved. CDR1 is SGHTA, CDR2 FQGTGA, per germline. The CDR3 sequence is 12 residues long. V shed 5 bases and J shed 10 bases, with 12 bases lying between them.

The table lists this clonotype with a few counts. This chain joins TRBV19 and TRBJ2-5; TRBD2 matches at 14 bases. Germline V gene lookup returns CDR1 LNHDA and CDR2 SQIVND (reference sequence). This CDR3 has 15 amino acids. The junction had 5 bases not matched to a gene; V was cut back by 6 bases and J by 5 bases. CDR3 region: CASRRLAGGEETQYF. CDR3 DNA: TGTGCCAGTAGGCGACTAGCGGGAGGGGAGGAGACCCAGTACTTC.

The gene calls are TRBV20-1 and TRBJ2-7, with TRBD1 matching 8 bases. Germline assignment: CDR1 DFQATT and CDR2 SNEGSKA (reference sequence). This CDR3 has 13 residues. The ends lost 6 bases at V and 4 bases at J; junction bases unmatched: 8. The CDR3 sequence is CSARTGKYYEQYF. The CDR3 DNA reads as TGCAGTGCGCGGACAGGGAAATATTACGAGCAGTACTTC.